The T cell receptor beta chain described here comes from a study of vaccination effects on CD4 cells after COVID-19. Libraries were prepared by immunoSEQ multiplex PCR; TCRdb keeps only in-frame clonotypes and omits some of them. The sample holds tens of thousands of clones, around two thirds seen once. V shed 3 bases, J shed 7 bases, and the junction held 7 bases outside the gene matches. CDR1 and CDR2 from the germline V gene are MGHRA and YSYEKL. This CDR3 spans 16 amino acids. Antigen-specific CD4+ T cells were first expanded with viral peptide pools by the ViraFEST assay and only then sequenced. A 10-day culture period preceded the isolation of CD4+ T cells. From March to December 2020, the person had a SARS-CoV-2 infection that was confirmed by PCR. Some 2 million PBMC were seeded per well and grown in the presence of 10 IU/ml IL-2 and about 10 ug/ml peptides. Each culture had half its medium swapped for IL-2 medium on days 3 and 7.

General observations from the study: Convalescent patients were few in the study, and early post-infection timepoints were absent.

Comments on this clone: The antigen is not known.

The sequencing used CD4+ T cells from PBMCs cultured with HCoV-NL63 spike peptides, collected before COVID-19 vaccination. The genes are TRBV4-1 and TRBJ2-5, with 14 bases fitting TRBD2. The origin of this receptor is a human donor who had a prior SARS-CoV-2 infection. The CDR3 DNA sequence: TGCGCCAGCAGCCACAGACTAGCGGGAGGGCATGGGACCCAGTACTTC. Translation: CASSHRLAGGHGTQYF.